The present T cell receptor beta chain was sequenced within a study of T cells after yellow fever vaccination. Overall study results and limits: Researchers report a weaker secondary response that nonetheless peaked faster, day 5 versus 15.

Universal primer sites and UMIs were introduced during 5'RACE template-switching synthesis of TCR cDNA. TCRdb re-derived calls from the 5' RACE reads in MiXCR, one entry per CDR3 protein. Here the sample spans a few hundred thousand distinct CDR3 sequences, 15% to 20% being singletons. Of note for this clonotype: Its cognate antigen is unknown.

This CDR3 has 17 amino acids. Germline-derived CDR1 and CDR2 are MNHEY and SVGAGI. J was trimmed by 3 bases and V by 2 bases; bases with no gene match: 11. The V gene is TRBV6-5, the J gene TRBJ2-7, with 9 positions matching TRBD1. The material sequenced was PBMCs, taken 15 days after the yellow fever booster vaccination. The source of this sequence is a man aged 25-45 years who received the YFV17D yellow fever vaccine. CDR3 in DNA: TGTGCCAGCAGTTACAAGAGCACAGGGGGCGGGAACTACGAGCAGTACTTC. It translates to CASSYKSTGGGNYEQYF.